These T cell receptor beta chains were read from a single sample in a study of shared clonotypes between healthy human individuals. Sequencing used immunoSEQ multiplex PCR; TCRdb keeps in-frame clones, though not all of them. The table lists some 630,000 clones, roughly 96% of them singletons. The material sequenced was naive CD8+ T cells sorted from blood. The source is a woman in her 30s in good health. Each CDR3 is given with its conserved first and last residue. D genes are given only for firm matches.

- | TRBV7-3 | CASSLGPNGYTF
- | TRBV15 | CATSNVRTGEGFF
TRBD2 | TRBV4-2 | CASSQDPRAGGEQYF
- | TRBV5-4 | CASSLGGGMDTQYF
- | TRBV7-8 | CASSLVWDISGNTIYF
TRBD1 | TRBV29-1 | CSARDRETYEQYF
- | TRBV27 | CASSLSGVRAYEQYF
- | TRBV2 | CASSEVGTADTQYF
TRBD2 | TRBV10-3 | CAGGGGPYNEQFF
TRBD1 | TRBV11-3 | CASSLDRDRPNYGYTF
TRBD1 | TRBV6-1 | CASRGAGTGYEQYF
- | TRBV19 | CASSITGSWETQYF
- | TRBV27 | CASSPLSGSYEQYF
TRBD1 | TRBV10-3 | CAISERDRVYEQYF
TRBD2 | TRBV11-1 | CASSLGAGGSIYNEQFF
- | TRBV10-3 | CAISESLGSTDTQYF
TRBD1 | TRBV4-1 | CASSPGDRENQPQHF
TRBD2 | TRBV7-9 | CASSKTSGMDSYEQYF
TRBD1 | TRBV5-5 | CASSFRLGTGAGNTIYF
TRBD2 | TRBV4-1 | CASSDTSDSTDTQYF
TRBD2 | TRBV29-1 | CSVGGGLASGRNEQFF
TRBD2 | TRBV7-2 | CASSRLAGAYEQYF
- | TRBV27 | CASSDRGANVLTF
- | TRBV7-8 | CASSLALGTTPNTEAFF
TRBD1 | TRBV19 | CASKSRTGVREQYF
TRBD1 | TRBV2 | CASRPGQGNNEQFF
TRBD2 | TRBV6-1 | CASSEASGGVLREQYF
TRBD2 | TRBV25-1 | CASGELAAKHTDTQYF
TRBD2 | TRBV2 | CASSEAKLAGGSYNEQFF
TRBD1 | TRBV9 | CASSSRGWDRRMGEQYF
TRBD2 | TRBV7-9 | CASSRMTSGTYEQYF
TRBD1 | TRBV11-1 | CASSPGTGGFEQYF
- | TRBV5-6 | CASSLSTGEQYF
- | TRBV2 | CASRVYLTGELFF
TRBD1 | TRBV28 | CASSFRTGNQPQHF
TRBD1 | TRBV23-1 | CASSQGQGAYTQYF
TRBD2 | TRBV5-1 | CASSLDFGGDDEQFF
TRBD2 | TRBV30 | CAWSRGLAGDNEQFF
TRBD1 | TRBV28 | CASSYLGTGGTGELFF
- | TRBV11-3 | CASSGDHRDGYTF
- | TRBV5-3 | CARSQDCF
- | TRBV27 | CASSLYSGETQYF
TRBD2 | TRBV4-1 | CASSLLTGTSGRGGGELFF
- | TRBV7-9 | CASTTPGAYEQYF
TRBD1 | TRBV7-6 | CASSRTGTGDGYTF
- | TRBV6-1 | CASSEDFTEAFF
- | TRBV15 | CATSRDIGQGNEQYF
TRBD2 | TRBV7-9 | CASRPLAASSYEQYF
- | TRBV11-2 | CASSLGGGNYGYTF
- | TRBV2 | CASRNRLSPSSTGNTIYF
- | TRBV30 | CAWSVVLDSSYEQYF
- | TRBV6-1 | CASGIYNEQFF
TRBD2 | TRBV7-2 | CASSLFLWGTSGSYETQYF
- | TRBV6-1 | CASSAVWTEKGEQYF